The following is a T cell receptor beta chain sequence with its context. Sequencing was performed with immunoSEQ multiplex PCR; in TCRdb, only in-frame clones are kept and a portion is missing. The sample lists about 79,000 clones, 70% to 90% occurring once. The V gene's germline CDR1 is MDHEN and CDR2 SYDVKM. The V segment lost 6 bases and the J segment 2 bases; nucleotides outside the gene matches: 1. This CDR3 comprises 14 residues. The data derive from a study of blood T cell repertoires in COVID-19. Background on the study: The United States, Italy and Spain were the sources of the acute and convalescent COVID-19 samples.

This clonotype was obtained from a man in his forties or fifties with active COVID-19. What was sequenced was peripheral blood. V usage is TRBV28 and J usage is TRBJ2-1, with TRBD2 identical over 10 bases. The CDR3 DNA reads TGTGCCAGCAGAAGCGGGAGGGCCTACAATGAGCAGTTCTTC. Translating gives CASRSGRAYNEQFF.